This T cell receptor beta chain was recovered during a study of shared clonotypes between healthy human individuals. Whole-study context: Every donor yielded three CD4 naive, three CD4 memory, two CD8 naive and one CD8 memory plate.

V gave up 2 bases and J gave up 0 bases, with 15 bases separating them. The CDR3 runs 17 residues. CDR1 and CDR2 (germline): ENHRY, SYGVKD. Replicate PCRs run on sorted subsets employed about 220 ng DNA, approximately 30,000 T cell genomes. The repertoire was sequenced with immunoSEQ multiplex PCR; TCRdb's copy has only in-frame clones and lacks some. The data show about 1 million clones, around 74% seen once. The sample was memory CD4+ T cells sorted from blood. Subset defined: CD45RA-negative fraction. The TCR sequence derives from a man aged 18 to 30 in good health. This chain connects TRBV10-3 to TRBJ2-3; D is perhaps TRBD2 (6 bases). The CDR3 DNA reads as TGTGCCATCAGTGAGCCTGGGGGGTTGAAGAGCACAGATACGCAGTATTTT. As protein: CAISEPGGLKSTDTQYF.